The 24 T cell receptor beta chains below come from one sample, sequenced in a study of cytomegalovirus exposure and HLA in healthy donors. 60 Vbeta and 13 Jbeta primers were used in PCR. Clones were sequenced by immunoSEQ multiplex PCR, and TCRdb holds only the in-frame ones, with some missing. This sample yields 200,000 or so clones, of which 60% to 80% are seen a single time; 3.5% to 4% belongs to the top ten. The sample consisted of PBMCs. The origin of the receptors is a male donor in good health and CMV-seronegative.

J is TRBJ1-1 and V is TRBV4-1; D might be TRBD1 (6 bases). The CDR3 runs 15 residues. Trimming pared 1 base from V and 1 base from J, leaving 10 bases between. CDR1 and CDR2 from the germline V gene are MGHRA and YSYEKL. Here the CDR3 reads CASSQVQGPNTEAFF. DNA for the CDR3: TGCGCCAGCAGCCAAGTACAGGGACCGAACACTGAAGCTTTCTTT.

This sequence joins TRBV18 and TRBJ2-4; TRBD2 matches 7 bases. This CDR3 is built from 14 residues. Trimming at V came to 3 bases and at J to 1 base, leaving 0 bases not matched to a gene. Per germline, CDR1 KGHSH and CDR2 LQKENI. The CDR3 region is CASSPGGAKNIQYF. CDR3 in DNA: TGTGCCAGCTCACCGGGGGGGGCCAAAAACATTCAGTACTTC.

The V call is TRBV6-5, the J call TRBJ1-5; 8 bases are shared with TRBD1. This CDR3 is 13 amino acids long. Germline V CDR1 and CDR2: MNHEY, SVGAGI. The V and J ends lost 6 bases and 9 bases, in that order; junction bases with no gene match: 7. DNA for the CDR3: TGTGCCAGCAGAGTACAGGGGGAAGGGCCCCAGCATTTT. This codes for CASRVQGEGPQHF.

V and J are TRBV2 and TRBJ2-7; a possible D gene is TRBD2 (5 bases). The CDR3 contains 14 residues. V lost 4 bases and J 3 bases, leaving 13 bases between the germline ends. CDR1 SNHLY and CDR2 FYNNEI come from the germline V gene. CDR3 sequence reads: CASSGGPYGYEQYF. Written as DNA, the CDR3 is TGTGCCAGCAGTGGAGGGCCATATGGCTACGAGCAGTACTTC.

The chain joins TRBV27 to TRBJ1-2; weak D call: TRBD1 (5 bases). V lost 9 bases, J lost 7 bases, and 18 bases lay in between. There are 13 residues in the CDR3. Germline V gene sequence: CDR1 MNHEY, CDR2 SMNVEV (reference sequence). The CDR3 DNA reads TGTGCCAGTTCCCTCTCGACAGACTTTGGCTACACCTTC. It yields the protein CASSLSTDFGYTF.

The J gene is TRBJ2-7, the V gene TRBV11-2; D call uncertain. V was trimmed by 1 base and J by 0 bases, leaving 7 bases between them. Germline V lookup: CDR1 SGHAT, CDR2 FQNNGV. This CDR3 spans 14 amino acids. The CDR3 nucleotides are TGTGCCAGCAGCTTAGTCAGAAGCTCCTACGAGCAGTACTTC. Translating gives CASSLVRSSYEQYF.

This clone was counted only a few times. A read error may explain this, as a much larger clone is one base away. The CDR3: CASSGTGGTDTQYF. Written as DNA, the CDR3 is TGTGCCAGCAGCGGGACAGGGGGCACAGATACGCAGTATTTT. The chain combines TRBV2 with TRBJ2-3, with 10 nucleotides matching TRBD1. V lost 6 bases, J lost 1 base, and 1 base stayed unmatched. The CDR3 spans 14 residues. Germline V gives CDR1 SNHLY, CDR2 FYNNEI.

The chain carries TRBV11-3 and TRBJ2-1; 12 nucleotides match TRBD2. The CDR3 length is 17 residues. Germline lookup yields CDR1 SGHNT and CDR2 YENEEA. Losses at the gene ends were 0 bases for V and 5 bases for J; bases not matched to a gene: 5. In nucleotides, the CDR3 is TGTGCCAGCAGCTTAGATCAGACTAGCGGGAGTGACAATGAGCAGTTCTTC. Translating it yields CASSLDQTSGSDNEQFF.

This chain uses TRBV2 with TRBJ2-7, with 8 bases matching TRBD1. The germline V gene encodes CDR1 SNHLY and CDR2 FYNNEI. Trimming cost V 7 bases and J 0 bases; bases outside gene matches: 8. The CDR3 extends over 15 amino acids. CDR3 sequence reads: CASTPGQGYSYEQYF. The CDR3 nucleotides are TGTGCCAGCACCCCCGGACAGGGATACTCCTACGAGCAGTACTTC. The entire variable domain, with the rest obtained from reference TRBV2 and TRBJ2-7, is as follows: EPEVTQTPSHQVTQMGQEVILRCVPISNHLYFYWYRQILGQKVEFLVSFYNNEISEKSEIFDDQFSVERPDGSNFTLKIRSTKLEDSAMYFCASTPGQGYSYEQYFGPGTRLTVT.

The chain uses TRBV11-2 and TRBJ2-7; 8 nucleotides match TRBD2. V trimming: 5 bases; J trimming: 4 bases; junction bases outside the gene matches: 7. The CDR3 loop spans 14 amino acids. Germline assignment: CDR1 SGHAT and CDR2 FQNNGV. Written as DNA, the CDR3 is TGTGCCAGCAGCAACAGCGGGAGTCGTTACGAGCAGTACTTC. This encodes CASSNSGSRYEQYF. Supplemented by reference TRBV11-2 and TRBJ2-7, the full variable domain reads EAGVAQSPRYKIIEKRQSVAFWCNPISGHATLYWYQQILGQGPKLLIQFQNNGVVDDSQLPKDRFSAERLKGVDSTLKIQPAKLEDSAVYLCASSNSGSRYEQYFGPGTRLTVT.

The CDR3 reads CAPAAGGGDNEQFF. The CDR3, as DNA: TGTGCCCCTGCAGCGGGAGGTGGCGACAATGAGCAGTTCTTC. The chain links TRBV2 to TRBJ2-1, with 9 bases lining up with TRBD2. V lost 11 bases to trimming and J lost 5 bases; unmatched junction nucleotides: 10. This CDR3 comprises 14 residues. From germline, CDR1 is SNHLY and CDR2 FYNNEI.

This clone was observed once. The chain uses TRBV14 and TRBJ2-7; maybe TRBD1 (7 bases). Trimming removed 9 bases at V and 3 bases at J, with 24 bases between. CDR3 length equals 16 residues. Germline CDR1 and CDR2: SGHDN and FVKESK. The CDR3 region is CASISGGGGCFYEQYF. DNA of the CDR3: TGTGCCAGTATATCAGGGGGTGGGGGGTGTTTCTACGAGCAGTACTTC.

This sequence joins TRBV19 and TRBJ2-1, with 13 bases lining up with TRBD2. V shed 6 bases and J 9 bases; nucleotides not matched to a gene: 8. Germline CDR1 is LNHDA and CDR2 is SQIVND (reference sequence). The CDR3 extends over 15 amino acids. The CDR3 sequence is CASSELAGGPSEQFF. DNA for the CDR3: TGTGCCAGTAGCGAACTAGCGGGAGGGCCAAGTGAGCAGTTCTTC.

In its sample, this clone was seen a few times. This CDR3 reads CASSQGVSTEAFF. In DNA, the CDR3 is TGTGCCAGCAGTCAAGGGGTGAGCACTGAAGCTTTCTTT. V is TRBV6-5 and J is TRBJ1-1, with D possibly matching TRBD1 (5 bases). This CDR3 has 13 residues. V shed 5 bases and J shed 4 bases, with 11 bases lying between them. Germline CDR1 reads MNHEY; CDR2 reads SVGAGI.

The rearrangement joins TRBV6-6 to TRBJ2-3, with TRBD1 matching 8 bases. The V gene's germline CDR1 is MNHNY and CDR2 SVGAGI (reference sequence). J lost 4 bases, V lost 7 bases, and 10 bases had no gene match. The CDR3 is 15 amino acids. The chain's CDR3 is CASTLPGGPPDTQYF. CDR3 DNA sequence: TGTGCCAGCACCCTCCCAGGGGGCCCCCCAGATACGCAGTATTTT.

This clone was counted a single time. CDR3 DNA sequence: TGTGCCAGCAGTCCCACCGGGACACGTTATGGCTACACCTTC. Residues: CASSPTGTRYGYTF. This chain connects TRBV6-1 to TRBJ1-2, with D perhaps matching TRBD1 (6 bases). Trimming shortened V by 5 bases and J by 5 bases, and 15 bases separated the two germline ends. The CDR3 loop spans 14 amino acids. Germline V CDR1 and CDR2: MNHNS, SASEGT.

CDR3 sequence: CASSLLGTGSLGTQYF. The CDR3 DNA follows: TGTGCCAGCAGTTTATTAGGGACAGGGAGCTTAGGTACGCAGTATTTT. This chain links TRBV28 with TRBJ2-3; 9 bases align to TRBD1. V was clipped by 1 base and J by 8 bases; unmatched bases: 10. CDR1 and CDR2 from the germline V gene are MDHEN and SYDVKM. The CDR3 covers 16 residues.

This clone has only a few counts. The chain uses TRBV11-2 and TRBJ2-7, with a weak D call TRBD2 (5 bases). The V and J ends lost 5 bases and 1 base respectively, with 12 bases between them. This CDR3 has 14 residues. Germline-derived CDR1 and CDR2 are SGHAT and FQNNGV. CDR3 residues: CASSPGFSSYEQYF. CDR3 DNA: TGTGCCAGCAGCCCGGGGTTTTCATCCTACGAGCAGTACTTC.

The rearrangement links TRBV4-2 to TRBJ2-7, with a possible D match to TRBD1 (6 bases). The CDR3 spans 14 residues. Germline V gene data show CDR1 as LGHNA and CDR2 as YNFKEQ. V dropped 4 bases and J dropped 4 bases, with 14 bases sitting between them. CDR3 bases: TGTGCCAGCAGCCCCACCAGGGGTACGTACGAGCAGTACTTC. It yields the protein CASSPTRGTYEQYF.

This chain links TRBV7-9 with TRBJ1-3; D unclear. The V and J ends lost 6 bases and 1 base respectively, with 16 bases between them. This CDR3 is 16 amino acids long. Germline CDR1 SEHNR, CDR2 FQNEAQ (reference sequence). CDR3 coding DNA: TGTGCCAGCAGTTCCGGAGACGGTATTTCTGGAAACACCATATATTTT. Its protein product is CASSSGDGISGNTIYF.

The V gene is TRBV6-5, the J gene TRBJ2-5; a possible D gene is TRBD2 (6 bases). Trimming stripped 0 bases from V and 5 bases from J, with 13 bases between. Per the germline V gene, CDR1 is MNHEY and CDR2 is SVGAGI. This CDR3 is 15 amino acids long. As DNA, the CDR3 is TGTGCCAGCAGTTACTCGGAGACTAGTAGGGAGACCCAGTACTTC. Translating gives CASSYSETSRETQYF.

CDR3 sequence: CSAPRDGGTGELFF. The CDR3 nucleotides read TGCAGCGCTCCAAGGGACGGGGGGACCGGGGAGCTGTTTTTT. The chain has TRBV29-1 and TRBJ2-2; 7 bases fit TRBD2. The CDR3 has 14 residues. In germline, CDR1 is SQVTM, CDR2 ANQGSEA. Trimming cost V 7 bases and J 5 bases; bases outside gene matches: 10.

The chain recombines TRBV7-9 with TRBJ2-5; 10 nucleotides match TRBD2. The CDR3 is 17 residues long. J was trimmed by 2 bases and V by 3 bases; bases with no gene match: 9. Germline CDR1 SEHNR, CDR2 FQNEAQ (reference sequence). DNA for the CDR3: TGTGCCAGCAGCTTCCTCACTAGCGGGACAAATCAAGAGACCCAGTACTTC. Its translation: CASSFLTSGTNQETQYF.

With regard to this clone: Its ends do not fully match the called genes, so a read error is possible. The J gene is TRBJ2-1, the V gene TRBV7-9; TRBD2 might be the D (7 bases). The germline CDR1 and CDR2 sequences are SEHNR and FQNEAQ (reference sequence). The CDR3 runs to 14 residues. The CDR3, as DNA: TGTTCCAGCAGCTACTCTAGCGGAGGGGGTGAGCAGTTCTTC. This gives the protein CSSSYSSGGGEQFF.